These 28 T cell receptor beta chains were sequenced from one sample in a study of cytomegalovirus exposure and HLA in healthy donors. Vbeta (60) and Jbeta (13) primers were used in the PCR. Measured with immunoSEQ multiplex PCR; TCRdb has only the in-frame clones, and not every one. This sample yields roughly 160,000 clones, of which around 88% are seen a single time; 0.85% belongs to the top ten. The sequenced material came from PBMCs. The source is a woman under 40 in good health and CMV-seronegative.

The chain is built from TRBV2 and TRBJ1-2, with a tentative D call TRBD1 (5 bases). Germline CDR1 is SNHLY and CDR2 is FYNNEI. The CDR3 has 13 residues. Deletions cut 3 bases from V and 7 bases from J, with 12 bases between. The CDR3 sequence: CASSDRGGFGYTF. Written as DNA, the CDR3 is TGTGCCAGCAGTGATCGGGGGGGATTTGGCTACACCTTC.

The genes are TRBV4-1 and TRBJ1-5; D gene ambiguous. Trimming stripped 2 bases from V and 3 bases from J, with 14 bases between. The CDR3 covers 16 residues. Germline V gene sequence: CDR1 MGHRA, CDR2 YSYEKL. This CDR3 reads CASSQRQVGNNQPQHF. The DNA of the CDR3 is TGCGCCAGCAGCCAAAGGCAAGTGGGCAACAATCAGCCCCAGCATTTT.

The chain has TRBV4-2 and TRBJ2-2; 12 bases are shared with TRBD2. V dropped 0 bases and J dropped 2; count of bases not matched to a gene: 7. Germline V gives CDR1 LGHNA, CDR2 YNFKEQ. CDR3 length: 19 amino acids. This chain's CDR3 is CASSQDGASGRANTGELFF. The CDR3 DNA follows: TGTGCCAGCAGCCAAGATGGGGCTAGCGGGAGGGCAAACACCGGGGAGCTGTTTTTT.

This clone occurred a few times. The rearrangement links TRBV5-1 to TRBJ1-1; a possible D gene is TRBD1 (5 bases). V dropped 3 bases and J dropped 7 bases, with 10 bases sitting between them. CDR3 length: 12 amino acids. The germline V gene has CDR1 SGHRS and CDR2 YFSETQ. CDR3 loop: CASSYDGHEAFF. The DNA for the CDR3 is TGCGCCAGCAGCTACGACGGACATGAAGCTTTCTTT.

V is TRBV6-1 and J is TRBJ2-5; D gene unclear. The CDR3 has 15 residues. Trimming removed 0 bases at V and 2 bases at J, with 10 bases between. Germline V gene data show CDR1 as MNHNS and CDR2 as SASEGT. CDR3 amino acids: CASSEAWSYQETQYF. The CDR3 nucleotides read TGTGCCAGCAGTGAAGCATGGAGCTATCAAGAGACCCAGTACTTC.

This chain links TRBV9 with TRBJ2-3; 7 bases map to TRBD1. The trim removed 0 bases at V and 2 bases at J, leaving 6 bases unmatched. The CDR3 contains 16 residues. Germline CDR1 and CDR2: SGDLS and YYNGEE. This CDR3 reads CASSVESGTVTDTQYF. The CDR3 DNA sequence: TGTGCCAGCAGCGTAGAATCCGGGACAGTCACAGATACGCAGTATTTT. The full variable domain, in which reference TRBV9 and TRBJ2-3 provide the parts outside the CDR3, is DSGVTQTPKHLITATGQRVTLRCSPRSGDLSVYWYQQSLDQGLQFLIQYYNGEERAKGNILERFSAQQFPDLHSELNLSSLELGDSALYFCASSVESGTVTDTQYFGPGTRLTVL.

CDR3 sequence (DNA): TGTGCCAGCAGCCCAGACAGGCCCTCGAGCACCGGGGAGCTGTTTTTT. Its translation: CASSPDRPSSTGELFF. The genes are TRBV7-2 and TRBJ2-2, with D possibly matching TRBD1 (6 bases). The CDR3 is made up of 16 amino acids. Trimming removed 5 bases at V and 4 bases at J, with 17 bases between. Germline V gene sequence: CDR1 SGHTA, CDR2 FQGNSA.

The chain has TRBV4-1 and TRBJ2-1; 9 bases are shared with TRBD2. CDR1 MGHRA and CDR2 YSYEKL come from the germline V gene. This CDR3 contains 16 residues. J was trimmed by 3 bases and V by 0 bases; bases with no gene match: 3. The CDR3: CASSQDGLAIYNEQFF. The CDR3 coding sequence is TGCGCCAGCAGCCAAGATGGACTAGCGATCTACAATGAGCAGTTCTTC.

The rearrangement links TRBV4-1 to TRBJ1-4; D uncertain. CDR1 is MGHRA and CDR2 is YSYEKL in the germline V gene. The V end lost 1 base, the J end lost 7 bases, and 13 bases lay between the germline ends. The CDR3 has 15 residues. CDR3: CASSQAPERFEKLFF. The CDR3 DNA follows: TGCGCCAGCAGCCAAGCGCCGGAGAGGTTTGAAAAACTGTTTTTT.

DNA of the CDR3: TGCGCCAGCAGCTCCGAAAGCGGGAGCCCCTTCTACGAGCAGTACTTC. It yields the protein CASSSESGSPFYEQYF. The chain links TRBV4-1 to TRBJ2-7; TRBD2 aligns across 8 bases. This CDR3 is 16 amino acids long. The germline V gene encodes CDR1 MGHRA and CDR2 YSYEKL. Trimming took 5 bases from V and 3 from J; bases not matched to a gene: 12.

As for this clone: The junction departs from the called germline gene at one end, perhaps through a read error. V and J are TRBV5-1 and TRBJ1-2; possible D gene TRBD1, 6 bases. CDR1 and CDR2 (germline): SGHRS, YFSETQ. The CDR3 runs 12 residues. DNA for the CDR3: TGCGCCAGCAGCTCCCCATCCGACAGGTCCGCCTTC. It yields the protein CASSSPSDRSAF.

This clone was observed once. This sequence joins TRBV29-1 and TRBJ1-1; 9 positions match TRBD1. CDR3 length equals 16 residues. Looked up from germline, CDR1 is SQVTM and CDR2 is ANQGSEA. V shed 4 bases and J 1 base; nucleotides not matched to a gene: 10. The CDR3 loop reads CSVAEDRGDPNTEAFF. CDR3 nucleotide sequence: TGCAGCGTTGCCGAGGACAGGGGAGATCCGAACACTGAAGCTTTCTTT.

Concerning this clone: Germline and junction disagree at one end, which may indicate a read error. This same CDR3 is encoded by further DNA sequences in the sample. The chain is built from TRBV6-5 and TRBJ1-1, with 7 bases aligning to TRBD1. Germline CDR1 MNHEY, CDR2 SVGAGI. The CDR3 contains 15 residues. CDR3 sequence: CASRAGTVRNTEAFF. The CDR3 DNA follows: TGCGCCAGCAGGGCCGGGACAGTTAGGAACACTGAAGCTTTCTTT.

This chain joins TRBV7-9 and TRBJ2-5; TRBD1 is a possible D gene (6 bases). The CDR3 totals 14 residues. The germline V gene has CDR1 SEHNR and CDR2 FQNEAQ (reference sequence). Deletions cut 6 bases from V and 1 base from J, with 12 bases between. CDR3 bases: TGTGCCAGCAGGGTGGACAGCATCCAAGAGACCCAGTACTTC. This gives the protein CASRVDSIQETQYF.

The chain recombines TRBV4-1 with TRBJ1-2; D possibly corresponds to TRBD1 (5 bases). Deletions cut 0 bases from V and 8 bases from J, with 16 bases between. This CDR3 has 15 amino acids. Germline V CDR1 and CDR2: MGHRA, YSYEKL. DNA of the CDR3: TGCGCCAGCAGCCAAGAAGAGCAGGGCTCCTACGGCTACACCTTC. Protein product: CASSQEEQGSYGYTF.

This chain uses TRBV6-5 with TRBJ2-5, with a weak D call TRBD1 (6 bases). Near its end, the DNA agrees better with TRBJ2-7, so the J call may be wrong. The CDR3 has 14 residues. The V gene's germline CDR1 is MNHEY and CDR2 SVGAGI. The CDR3 bases are TGTGCCAGCAGTTACCGGGACATGGGATACGAGCAGTACTTC. Amino acids: CASSYRDMGYEQYF.

The chain couples TRBV19 to TRBJ2-3, with D possibly matching TRBD2 (5 bases). V lost 2 bases and J lost 5, with 20 bases in between. The CDR3 totals 17 residues. Germline V gene sequence: CDR1 LNHDA, CDR2 SQIVND (reference sequence). CDR3 sequence: CASSIRFPRELGDTQYF. The CDR3 DNA sequence: TGTGCCAGTAGTATACGGTTTCCCCGGGAATTGGGAGATACGCAGTATTTT.

The rearrangement uses TRBV9 and TRBJ2-3; 9 bases fit TRBD2. The CDR3 is made up of 15 amino acids. Losses at the gene ends were 3 bases for V and 6 bases for J; bases not matched to a gene: 8. Looked up from germline, CDR1 is SGDLS and CDR2 is YYNGEE. CDR3 bases: TGTGCCAGCAGCGCTGGCGGGAGGGCCAGCGATACGCAGTATTTT. The encoded protein is CASSAGGRASDTQYF.

The CDR3 DNA is TGTGCCAGCAGTGACACTAGCGGGGGGGCAGATACGCAGTATTTT. Protein sequence: CASSDTSGGADTQYF. The rearrangement links TRBV6-4 to TRBJ2-3; 13 nucleotides align to TRBD2. Germline CDR1 MRHNA, CDR2 SNTAGT. Trimming removed 2 bases from V and 4 bases from J; junction bases left unmatched: 0. The CDR3 has 15 residues.

The CDR3 DNA follows: TGTGCCAGCAGTGCTACGGGGAGGGAGGGCACTGAAGCTTTCTTT. Residues: CASSATGREGTEAFF. This chain joins TRBV25-1 and TRBJ1-1; no definite D call. Trimming took 4 bases from V and 4 from J, leaving 16 bases between them. The CDR3 runs 15 residues. CDR1 is MGHDK and CDR2 is SYGVNS in the germline V gene.

This clone was seen a handful of times. The genes are TRBV4-2 and TRBJ1-5, with TRBD1 matching 10 bases. CDR1 is LGHNA, CDR2 YNFKEQ, per germline. The CDR3 contains 15 residues. Trimming at V came to 3 bases and at J to 5 bases, leaving 4 bases not matched to a gene. CDR3 sequence: CASSHRTGGDQPQHF. In nucleotides, the CDR3 is TGTGCCAGCAGCCATCGGACAGGGGGGGATCAGCCCCAGCATTTT.

This sequence joins TRBV29-1 and TRBJ2-3; 12 nucleotides agree with TRBD2. Trimming took 6 bases from V and 1 from J; bases not matched to a gene: 5. The CDR3 sequence is 15 residues long. Germline CDR1 is SQVTM and CDR2 is ANQGSEA. The DNA for the CDR3 is TGCAGCGTCAAGACTAGCGGGGGTCGCACAGATACGCAGTATTTT. Translation gives CSVKTSGGRTDTQYF.

V usage is TRBV27 and J usage is TRBJ2-7; TRBD2 might be the D (6 bases). The germline gives CDR1 MNHEY, CDR2 SMNVEV (reference sequence). Trimming removed 5 bases at V and 8 bases at J, with 16 bases between. The CDR3 sequence is 13 residues long. The CDR3 region has the DNA TGTGCCAGCAGTCTCGGGACTGGATATAAGCAGTACTTC. This codes for CASSLGTGYKQYF.

As for this clone: The sample contains more than one DNA sequence encoding this CDR3. The chain combines TRBV7-9 with TRBJ1-1; TRBD1 is a possible D gene (5 bases). The CDR3 is 14 amino acids. V lost 1 base, J lost 4 bases, and 10 bases lay in between. CDR1 SEHNR and CDR2 FQNEAQ come from the germline V gene (reference sequence). CDR3 sequence reads: CASSLGGLGTEAFF. In DNA form, the CDR3 reads TGTGCCAGCAGCTTAGGGGGCCTAGGCACTGAAGCTTTCTTT.

This chain connects TRBV28 to TRBJ2-1, with 9 bases matching TRBD1. Germline V gives CDR1 MDHEN, CDR2 SYDVKM. This CDR3 spans 16 amino acids. V was pared by 7 bases and J by 5 bases, with 12 bases of the junction left unmatched. This CDR3 is CASKPRQGDGHNEQFF. CDR3 in DNA: TGTGCCAGCAAACCCCGACAGGGGGACGGGCACAATGAGCAGTTCTTC.

This clone appeared once. V usage is TRBV11-2 and J usage is TRBJ1-4; 7 bases are shared with TRBD1. This CDR3 is 18 amino acids long. V dropped 5 bases and J dropped 3; count of bases not matched to a gene: 15. Germline assignment: CDR1 SGHAT and CDR2 FQNNGV. DNA of the CDR3: TGTGCCAGCAGCCGCAACCCCCTCAGAGGGACAGCTAATGAAAAACTGTTTTTT. Amino acids: CASSRNPLRGTANEKLFF.

This clone was seen a single time. The rearrangement uses TRBV7-2 and TRBJ2-7, with no clear D. Germline-derived CDR1 and CDR2 are SGHTA and FQGNSA. The CDR3 is made up of 13 amino acids. Deletions cut 5 bases from V and 2 bases from J, with 10 bases between. CDR3 in DNA: TGTGCCAGCAGCCTATCCCCCACCTACGAGCAGTACTTC. The encoded protein is CASSLSPTYEQYF.

V and J are TRBV10-1 and TRBJ2-2; D is possibly TRBD2 (5 bases). CDR3 length: 14 residues. Germline V gene sequence: CDR1 WNHNN, CDR2 SYGVQD (reference sequence). Between the trimmed V and J ends, which lost 4 bases and 5 bases, there was a span of 11 bases. CDR3 sequence: CASSVKRETGELFF. The CDR3 DNA reads as TGCGCCAGCAGTGTAAAACGGGAAACCGGGGAGCTGTTTTTT.